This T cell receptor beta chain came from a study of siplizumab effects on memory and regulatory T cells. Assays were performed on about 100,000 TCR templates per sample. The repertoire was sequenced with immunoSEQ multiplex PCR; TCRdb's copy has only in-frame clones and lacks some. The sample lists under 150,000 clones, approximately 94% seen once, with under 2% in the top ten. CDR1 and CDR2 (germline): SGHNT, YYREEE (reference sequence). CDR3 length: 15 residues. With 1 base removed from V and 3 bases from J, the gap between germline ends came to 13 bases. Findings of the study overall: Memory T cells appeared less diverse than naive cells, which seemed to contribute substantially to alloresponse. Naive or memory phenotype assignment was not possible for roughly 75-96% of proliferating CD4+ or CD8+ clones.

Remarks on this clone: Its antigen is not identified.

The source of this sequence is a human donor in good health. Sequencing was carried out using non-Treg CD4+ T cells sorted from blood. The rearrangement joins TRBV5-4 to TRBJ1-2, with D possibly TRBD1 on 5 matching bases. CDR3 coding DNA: TGTGCCAGCAGCTTGAATAGTGCGGGGCACTATGGCTACACCTTC. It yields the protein CASSLNSAGHYGYTF.